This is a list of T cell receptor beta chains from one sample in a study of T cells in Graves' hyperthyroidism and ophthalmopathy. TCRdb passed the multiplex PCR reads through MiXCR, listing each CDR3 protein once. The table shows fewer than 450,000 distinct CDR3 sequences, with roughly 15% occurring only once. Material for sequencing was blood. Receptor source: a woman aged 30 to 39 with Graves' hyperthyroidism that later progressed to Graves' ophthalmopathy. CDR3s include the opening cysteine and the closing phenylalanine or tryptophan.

CDR3 protein: CASSLTGLGTGELFF; V gene: TRBV7-6; J gene: TRBJ2-2
CDR3 protein: CASSSSGKLNSSTDTQYF; V gene: TRBV27; J gene: TRBJ2-3
CDR3 protein: CAWSQDTQYF; V gene: TRBV30; J gene: TRBJ2-3
CDR3 protein: CASSELYNEQFF; V gene: TRBV2; J gene: TRBJ2-1
CDR3 protein: CSTQFYSNQPQHF; V gene: TRBV20-1; J gene: TRBJ1-5
CDR3 protein: CASRHSGRFSYNEQFF; V gene: TRBV28; J gene: TRBJ2-1
CDR3 protein: CATTSGTYNEQFF; V gene: TRBV24-1; J gene: TRBJ2-1
CDR3 protein: CASSYSWQGGNEQFF; V gene: TRBV6-5; J gene: TRBJ2-1
CDR3 protein: CASGLDPGDSGSYEQYF; V gene: TRBV12-5; J gene: TRBJ2-7
CDR3 protein: CASSPEYGQRGGNTDTQYF; V gene: TRBV5-1; J gene: TRBJ2-3
CDR3 protein: CSALERAQFF; V gene: TRBV20-1; J gene: TRBJ2-1
CDR3 protein: CASSLNIHSNQPQHF; V gene: TRBV27; J gene: TRBJ1-5
CDR3 protein: CASSLSGRATTGNTIYF; V gene: TRBV27; J gene: TRBJ1-3